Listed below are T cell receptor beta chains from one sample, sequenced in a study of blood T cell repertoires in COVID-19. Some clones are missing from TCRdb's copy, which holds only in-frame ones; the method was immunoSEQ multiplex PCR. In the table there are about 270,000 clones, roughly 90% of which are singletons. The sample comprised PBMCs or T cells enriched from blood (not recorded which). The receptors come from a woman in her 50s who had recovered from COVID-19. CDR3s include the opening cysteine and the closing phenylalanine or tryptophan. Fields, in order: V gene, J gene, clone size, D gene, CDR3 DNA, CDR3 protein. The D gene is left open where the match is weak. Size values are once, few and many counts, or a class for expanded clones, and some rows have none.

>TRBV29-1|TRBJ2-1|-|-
TGCAGCGCGCCCTCTTACAATGAGCAGTTCTTC
CSAPSYNEQFF
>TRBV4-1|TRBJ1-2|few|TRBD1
TGCGCCAGCAGGCGGACAGGGGGCGCCTATGGCTACACCTTC
CASRRTGGAYGYTF
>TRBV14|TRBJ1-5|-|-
TGTGCCAGCAGCCAATACAGAAATCAGCCCCAGCATTTT
CASSQYRNQPQHF
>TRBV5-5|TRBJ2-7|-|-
TGTGCCAGCAGTTCACGGACTGGAACCTACGAGCAGTACTTC
CASSSRTGTYEQYF
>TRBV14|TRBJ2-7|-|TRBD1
TGTGCCAGCAGCCGGGCCGGGACAGGACCCTACGAGCAGTACTTC
CASSRAGTGPYEQYF
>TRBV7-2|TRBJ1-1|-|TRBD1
TGTGCCAGCAGCTCAACAGGGGGGCGAACTGAAGCTTTCTTT
CASSSTGGRTEAFF
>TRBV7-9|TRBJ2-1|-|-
TGTGCCAGCAGCTCGGGACTCTCGAGCTCCTACAATGAGCAGTTCTTC
CASSSGLSSSYNEQFF
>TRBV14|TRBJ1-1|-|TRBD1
TGTGCCAGCAGCTACATCGACAGGGTGGGAACTGAAGCTTTCTTT
CASSYIDRVGTEAFF
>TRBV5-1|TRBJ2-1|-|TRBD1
TGCGCCAGCAGATCAGACAGGGAAGGAGATGAGCAGTTCTTC
CASRSDREGDEQFF
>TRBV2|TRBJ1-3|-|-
TGTGCCAGTGCGCCTGAACAGGGCACTGGAAACACCATATATTTT
CASAPEQGTGNTIYF
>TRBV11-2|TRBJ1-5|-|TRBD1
TGTGCCTCAGCCCAGGGGGAAGGCAATCAGCCCCAGCATTTT
CASAQGEGNQPQHF
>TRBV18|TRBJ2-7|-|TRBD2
TGTGCCAGCTCACCACCGGGACTAGCGGAATACGAGCAGTACTTC
CASSPPGLAEYEQYF
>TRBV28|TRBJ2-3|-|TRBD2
TGTGCCAGCAGGACCCGGACTAGCGGCACAGATACGCAGTATTTT
CASRTRTSGTDTQYF
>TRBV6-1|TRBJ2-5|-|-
TGTGCCAGCAGTGCCGACAGTTCTCGAGTTCAAGAGACCCAGTACTTC
CASSADSSRVQETQYF
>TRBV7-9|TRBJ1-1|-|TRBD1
TGTGCCAGCAGCGTAACAGGGGGCCCGAACACTGAAGCTTTCTTT
CASSVTGGPNTEAFF
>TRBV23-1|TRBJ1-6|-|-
TGCGCCAGCAGAGAACAGGGAGTTGACAATTCACCCCTCCACTTT
CASREQGVDNSPLHF
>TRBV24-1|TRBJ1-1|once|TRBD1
TGTGCCACCAGTGAGGGGGGACAGGCTACTGAAGCTTTCTTT
CATSEGGQATEAFF
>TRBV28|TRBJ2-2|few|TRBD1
TGTGCCAGCAGTTCGCCCCCAGGGGGCGGAGGGGCCGGGGAGCTGTTTTTT
CASSSPPGGGGAGELFF
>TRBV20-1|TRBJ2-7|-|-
TGCAGTGCGCGAAAGGGGGTCGAGCAGTACTTC
CSARKGVEQYF
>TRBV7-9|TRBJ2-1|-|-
TGTGCCAGCAGCTTAGATGGGGGCCGTGAGCAGTTCTTC
CASSLDGGREQFF
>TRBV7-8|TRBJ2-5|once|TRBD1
TGTGCCAGCAGCTTCGGACAGGGACGAGAGACCCAGTACTTC
CASSFGQGRETQYF
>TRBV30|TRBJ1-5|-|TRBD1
TGTGCCTGGAGTGTTGACAGGGCCCATCAGCCCCAGCATTTT
CAWSVDRAHQPQHF
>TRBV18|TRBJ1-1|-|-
TGTGCCAGCTCACCATTCCCGGGTGATACTGAAGCTTTCTTT
CASSPFPGDTEAFF
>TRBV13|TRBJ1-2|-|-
TGTGCCAGCAGCTTAGGATCAGGGGACGATAACTATGGCTACACCTTC
CASSLGSGDDNYGYTF
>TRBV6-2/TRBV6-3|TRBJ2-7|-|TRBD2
TGTGCCAGCAGTCGGCCTACTAGCGGGAGTTTCTACGAGCAGTACTTC
CASSRPTSGSFYEQYF
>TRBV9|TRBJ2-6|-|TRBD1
TGTGCCAGCAGCCCGCCCCTCATCCGGGACAGGGTTGCTGGGGCCAACGTCCTGACTTTC
CASSPPLIRDRVAGANVLTF
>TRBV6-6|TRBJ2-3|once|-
TGTGCCAGTACCGACAGGTCCCCAGATACGCAGTATTTT
CASTDRSPDTQYF
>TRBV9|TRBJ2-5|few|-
TGTGCCAGCAGCCCCCCCGGATCGATGAGAGGGGAGACCCAGTACTTC
CASSPPGSMRGETQYF
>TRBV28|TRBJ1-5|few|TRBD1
TGTGCCAGCGGGGGGACAGGGGGAATACAGCCCCAGCATTTT
CASGGTGGIQPQHF
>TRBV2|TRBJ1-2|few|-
TGTGCCAGCAGTGTATTCAGGGGAGCCACGCTTCAATATGGCTACACCTTC
CASSVFRGATLQYGYTF
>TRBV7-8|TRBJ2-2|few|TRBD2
TGTGCCAGCAGCTTAGGGTTAGGGACTAGCGGGAGTTTTAGGGAGCTGTTTTTT
CASSLGLGTSGSFRELFF
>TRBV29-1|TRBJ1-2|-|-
TGCAGCGTGGGCGAGGCGGGGTGGGGTAACTATGGCTACACCTTC
CSVGEAGWGNYGYTF
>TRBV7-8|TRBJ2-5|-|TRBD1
TGTGCCAGCAGCTTAGTAGGTGTAGGGGGCGGAGAGACCCAGTACTTC
CASSLVGVGGGETQYF
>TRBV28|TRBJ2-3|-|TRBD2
TGTGCCAGCAACCTTCCCCCCGGGACTAGCGGGAGGCACACAGATACGCAGTATTTT
CASNLPPGTSGRHTDTQYF
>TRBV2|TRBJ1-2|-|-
TGTGCCAGCAGTGTCGTCGGTCAGGGTGGTGGCTACACCTTC
CASSVVGQGGGYTF
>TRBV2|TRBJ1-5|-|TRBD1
TGTGCCAGCAGTCCCGGGACAGCGGGCAATCAGCCCCAGCATTTT
CASSPGTAGNQPQHF
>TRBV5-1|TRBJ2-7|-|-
TGCGCCAGCAGCCCCAAGGCAGCTACTAGTTACGAGCAGTACTTC
CASSPKAATSYEQYF
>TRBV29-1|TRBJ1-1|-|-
TGCAGCGTTGGTGGGCAGATTGAAGCTTTCTTT
CSVGGQIEAFF